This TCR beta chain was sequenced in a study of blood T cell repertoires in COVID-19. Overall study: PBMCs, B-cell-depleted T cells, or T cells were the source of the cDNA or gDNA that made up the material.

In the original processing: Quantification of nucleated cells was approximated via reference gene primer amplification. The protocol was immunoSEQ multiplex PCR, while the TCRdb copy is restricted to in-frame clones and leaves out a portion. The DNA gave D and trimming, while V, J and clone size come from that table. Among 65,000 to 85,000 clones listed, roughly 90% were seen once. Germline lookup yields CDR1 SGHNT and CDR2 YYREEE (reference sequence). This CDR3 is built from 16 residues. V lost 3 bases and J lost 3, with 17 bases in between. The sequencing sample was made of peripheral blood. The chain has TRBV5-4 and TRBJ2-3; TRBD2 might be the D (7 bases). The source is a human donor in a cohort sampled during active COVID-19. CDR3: CASSSLNGGPTDTQYF. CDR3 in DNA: TGTGCCAGCAGCTCTCTGAACGGGGGGCCGACAGATACGCAGTATTTT.